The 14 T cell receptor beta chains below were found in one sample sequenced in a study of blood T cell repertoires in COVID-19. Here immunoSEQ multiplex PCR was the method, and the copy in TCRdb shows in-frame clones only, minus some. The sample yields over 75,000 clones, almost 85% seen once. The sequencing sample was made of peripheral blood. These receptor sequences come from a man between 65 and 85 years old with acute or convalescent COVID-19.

CDR3: CASSPYIGELFF. The CDR3 bases are TGTGCCAGCAGTCCATACATAGGGGAGCTGTTTTTT. The chain combines TRBV27 with TRBJ2-2; D unresolved. The germline V gene has CDR1 MNHEY and CDR2 SMNVEV (reference sequence). V was shortened by 5 bases and J by 8 bases, with 9 bases between the two germline ends. The CDR3 runs 12 residues.

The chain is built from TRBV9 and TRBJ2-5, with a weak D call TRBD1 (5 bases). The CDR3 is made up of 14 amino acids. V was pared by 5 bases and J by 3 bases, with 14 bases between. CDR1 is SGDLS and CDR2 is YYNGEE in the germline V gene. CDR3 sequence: CASSDDRTKETQYF. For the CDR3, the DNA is TGTGCCAGCAGTGACGACAGAACTAAAGAGACCCAGTACTTC.

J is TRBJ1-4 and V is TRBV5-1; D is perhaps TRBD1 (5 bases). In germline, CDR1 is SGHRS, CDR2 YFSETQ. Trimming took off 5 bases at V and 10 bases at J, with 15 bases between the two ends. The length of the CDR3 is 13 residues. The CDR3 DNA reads TGCGCCAGCAGATCTGGACGAACAGGAAAACTGTTTTTT. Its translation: CASRSGRTGKLFF.

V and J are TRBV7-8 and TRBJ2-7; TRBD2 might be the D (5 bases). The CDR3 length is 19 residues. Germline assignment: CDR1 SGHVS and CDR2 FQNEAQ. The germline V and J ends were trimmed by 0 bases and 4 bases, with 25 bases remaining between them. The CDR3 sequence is CASSLAVTTLGIEGYEQYF. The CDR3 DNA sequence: TGTGCCAGCAGCTTAGCGGTGACGACTCTAGGAATCGAGGGATACGAGCAGTACTTC.

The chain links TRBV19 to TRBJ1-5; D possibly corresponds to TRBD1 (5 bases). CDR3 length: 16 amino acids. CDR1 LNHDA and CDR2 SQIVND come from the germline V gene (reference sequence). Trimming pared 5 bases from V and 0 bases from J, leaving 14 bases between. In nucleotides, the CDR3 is TGTGCCAGTAGTGTGGGGACTTGGAGTAGCAATCAGCCCCAGCATTTT. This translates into CASSVGTWSSNQPQHF.

The CDR3 region has the DNA TGTGCCTGGAGTGTAGCGGGCCCAGAGACCCAGTACTTC. Translated, it gives CAWSVAGPETQYF. V gene TRBV30 combines with J gene TRBJ2-5, with D possibly matching TRBD2 (6 bases). There are 13 residues in the CDR3. The germline CDR1 and CDR2 sequences are GTSNPN and SVGIG (reference sequence). V dropped 0 bases and J dropped 4 bases, with 9 bases sitting between them.

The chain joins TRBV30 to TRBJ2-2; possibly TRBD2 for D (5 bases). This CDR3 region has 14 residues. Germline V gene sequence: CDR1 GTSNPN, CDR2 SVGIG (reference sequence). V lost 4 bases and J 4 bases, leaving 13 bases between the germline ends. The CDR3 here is CAWNSGLFTGELFF. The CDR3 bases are TGTGCCTGGAATTCTGGACTCTTCACCGGGGAGCTGTTTTTT. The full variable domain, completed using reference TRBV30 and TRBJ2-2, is SQTIHQWPATLVQPVGSPLSLECTVEGTSNPNLYWYRQAAGRGLQLLFYSVGIGQISSEVPQNLSASRPQDRQFILSSKKLLLSDSGFYLCAWNSGLFTGELFFGEGSRLTVL.

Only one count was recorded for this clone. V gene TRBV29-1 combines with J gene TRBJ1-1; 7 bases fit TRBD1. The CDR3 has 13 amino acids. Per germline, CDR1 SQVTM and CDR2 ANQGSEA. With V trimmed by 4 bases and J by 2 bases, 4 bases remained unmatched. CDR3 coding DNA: TGCAGCGTTGTAAGGGGGCGCAACACTGAAGCTTTCTTT. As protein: CSVVRGRNTEAFF.

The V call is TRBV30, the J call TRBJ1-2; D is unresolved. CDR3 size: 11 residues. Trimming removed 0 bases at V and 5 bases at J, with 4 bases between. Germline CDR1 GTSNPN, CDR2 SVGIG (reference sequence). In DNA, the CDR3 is TGTGCCTGGAGTGTACAGTATGGCTACACCTTC. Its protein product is CAWSVQYGYTF.

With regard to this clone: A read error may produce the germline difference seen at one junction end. The CDR3 DNA is TGCGCCAGCAGCCGAGACATGGTTGACAGGGGGCAGGGAAAGTTCTTTTTT. Amino acids: CASSRDMVDRGQGKFFF. This rearrangement joins TRBV4-1 to TRBJ1-1, with TRBD1 identical over 10 bases. The CDR3 sequence is 17 residues long. Germline CDR1 is MGHRA and CDR2 is YSYEKL.

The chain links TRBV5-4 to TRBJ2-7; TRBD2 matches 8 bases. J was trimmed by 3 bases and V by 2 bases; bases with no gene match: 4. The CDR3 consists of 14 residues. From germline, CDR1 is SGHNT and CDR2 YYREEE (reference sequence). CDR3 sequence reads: CASSFPSGGYEQYF. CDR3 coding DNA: TGTGCCAGCAGCTTTCCCAGCGGGGGCTACGAGCAGTACTTC.

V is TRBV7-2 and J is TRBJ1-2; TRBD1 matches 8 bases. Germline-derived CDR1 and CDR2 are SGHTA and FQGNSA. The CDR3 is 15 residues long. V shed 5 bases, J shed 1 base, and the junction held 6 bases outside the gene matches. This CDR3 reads CASSMRQGINYGYTF. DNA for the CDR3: TGTGCCAGCAGCATGAGACAGGGGATTAACTATGGCTACACCTTC. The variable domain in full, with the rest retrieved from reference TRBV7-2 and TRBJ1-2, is GAGVSQSPSNKVTEKGKDVELRCDPISGHTALYWYRQSLGQGLEFLIYFQGNSAPDKSGLPSDRFSAERTGGSVSTLTIQRTQQEDSAVYLCASSMRQGINYGYTFGSGTRLTVV.

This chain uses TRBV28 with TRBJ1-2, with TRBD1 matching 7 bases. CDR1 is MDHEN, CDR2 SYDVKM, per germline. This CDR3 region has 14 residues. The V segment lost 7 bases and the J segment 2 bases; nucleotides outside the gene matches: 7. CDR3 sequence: CASISTGRNYGYTF. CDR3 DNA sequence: TGTGCCAGCATCTCGACAGGGAGGAACTATGGCTACACCTTC.

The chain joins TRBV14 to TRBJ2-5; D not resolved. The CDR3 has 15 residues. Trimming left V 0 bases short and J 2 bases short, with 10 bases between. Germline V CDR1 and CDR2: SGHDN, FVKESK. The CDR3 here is CASSQDLGRQETQYF. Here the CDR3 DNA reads TGTGCCAGCAGCCAAGATTTGGGCAGGCAAGAGACCCAGTACTTC. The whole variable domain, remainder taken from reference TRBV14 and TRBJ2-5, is EAGVTQFPSHSVIEKGQTVTLRCDPISGHDNLYWYRRVMGKEIKFLLHFVKESKQDESGMPNNRFLAERTGGTYSTLKVQPAELEDSGVYFCASSQDLGRQETQYFGPGTRLLVL.